These T cell receptor beta chains were read from a single sample in a study of radiation and T cells in renal cell carcinoma. Libraries were prepared by immunoSEQ multiplex PCR; TCRdb keeps only in-frame clonotypes and omits some of them. The table records about 140,000 clones, over 65% of them present only once. The input for sequencing was blood, taken from a patient whose treatment included radiotherapy and nephrectomy. Receptors originate from a woman aged 50 to 65 with renal cell carcinoma. Both conserved end residues are part of each CDR3. D genes are given only for firm matches. Part of the rows lack a size; the others show once, few, many or a class for expanded clones.

-,TRBJ2-2,TRBV5-1,-,TGCGCCAGCAGCTTGGGGGAAACCGGGGAGCTGTTTTTT,CASSLGETGELFF
TRBD1,TRBJ1-1,TRBV5-6,-,TGTGCCAGCAGCTTGGCCCGAAGGGGGCGGACTGAAGCTTTCTTT,CASSLARRGRTEAFF
-,TRBJ2-5,TRBV9,-,TGTGCCAGCAGCGACCGACAGGAGCAAGAGACCCAGTACTTC,CASSDRQEQETQYF
-,TRBJ1-3,TRBV9,-,TGTGCCAGCAGCGTAGCTGGGGGGACCTCTGGAAACACCATATATTTT,CASSVAGGTSGNTIYF
-,TRBJ1-5,TRBV4-2,-,TGTGCCAGCAGCCAAGACGACCCTACCCGGGGGGATCAGCCCCAGCATTTT,CASSQDDPTRGDQPQHF
-,TRBJ2-7,TRBV27,-,TGTGCCAGCAGTTCAACTTGGGGGCGAGGGGGGTACGAGCAGTACTTC,CASSSTWGRGGYEQYF
TRBD2,TRBJ2-1,TRBV9,-,TGTGCCAGCAGCGAGGGAAGCGGGATCTACAATGAGCAGTTCTTC,CASSEGSGIYNEQFF
TRBD1,TRBJ1-5,TRBV2,-,TGTGCCAGCAGCCCCTCATTTGCGGACAGGTCTCAGCCCCAGCATTTT,CASSPSFADRSQPQHF
-,TRBJ1-2,TRBV30,-,TGTGCCTGGAGTCGGGAGAGATCGTATGGCTACACCTTC,CAWSRERSYGYTF
-,TRBJ1-6,TRBV5-5,many,TGTGCCAGCAGCTTGACCGGGCCACTGGGTACACCCCTCCACTTT,CASSLTGPLGTPLHF
TRBD1,TRBJ1-2,TRBV7-9,once,TGTGCCAGCAGCTCGACCGGATTGGGATCGACAGGGGGTAACTATGGCTACACCTTC,CASSSTGLGSTGGNYGYTF
-,TRBJ2-5,TRBV5-4,-,TGTGCCAGCAGCTTAACTAATCGTAGAGAGACCCAGTACTTC,CASSLTNRRETQYF
TRBD2,TRBJ2-1,TRBV6-5,-,TGTGCCAGCAAAGGGGTCCTGGGAGGGGAGCAGTTCTTC,CASKGVLGGEQFF
-,TRBJ2-7,TRBV7-2,-,TGTGCCAGCAGCTTATTCAGGGGCTCCTACGAGCAGTACTTC,CASSLFRGSYEQYF
-,TRBJ1-3,TRBV14,once,TGTGCCAGCAGCCATGATGTGGGAAACACCATATATTTT,CASSHDVGNTIYF
-,TRBJ1-2,TRBV9,-,TGTGCCAGCAGCCCCGAGACCGCGAACTATGGCTACACCTTC,CASSPETANYGYTF
-,TRBJ1-5,TRBV6-6,few,TGTGCCAGCAGTTATGGAGGTAATCAGCCCCAGCATTTT,CASSYGGNQPQHF
-,TRBJ1-1,TRBV19,once,TGTGCCAGTAGTATCGCGGGACCCCTCCTAGAAGCTTTCTTT,CASSIAGPLLEAFF
-,TRBJ2-7,TRBV28,-,TGTGCCAGCAGTTTGGGGAGCCTTTTTCACTTC,CASSLGSLFHF
-,TRBJ2-2,TRBV19,once,TGTGCCAGTAGTATAGGGGGACGCTACGGGGAGCTGTTTTTT,CASSIGGRYGELFF
-,TRBJ2-1,TRBV6-5,-,TGTGCCAGCAGTAGCCCTCGGGTTGGCTATGAGCAGTTCTTC,CASSSPRVGYEQFF
-,TRBJ2-1,TRBV4-3,few,TGCGCCAGCAGCCAAGATTCGTGGCTAGCGAGCTACAATGAGCAGTTCTTC,CASSQDSWLASYNEQFF
-,TRBJ1-3,TRBV7-6,-,TGTGCCAGCAGCCTCAGTGCTGGAAACACCATATATTTT,CASSLSAGNTIYF
-,TRBJ1-6,TRBV9,few,TGTGCCAGCAGCGTAGACGGGGCAGGGATCTCACCCCTCCACTTT,CASSVDGAGISPLHF
TRBD1,TRBJ2-7,TRBV18,once,TGTGCCAGCTCACCCACTGTAGGACAGGGTGGCGAGCAGTACTTC,CASSPTVGQGGEQYF
-,TRBJ1-6,TRBV6-6,-,TGTGCCAGCAGTTCACAAAGAGCCCATAATTCACCCCTCCACTTT,CASSSQRAHNSPLHF
-,TRBJ1-3,TRBV5-4,-,TGTGCCAGCAGCTTAGGGGGTAATGGCAACACCATATATTTT,CASSLGGNGNTIYF
-,TRBJ2-5,TRBV28,once,TGTGCCAGCAGGGAGGGGACTCTGCAAGAGACCCAGTACTTC,CASREGTLQETQYF
-,TRBJ1-1,TRBV6-6,-,TGTGCCAGCAGGGGCGGCGGCCCCGCTACTGAAGCTTTCTTT,CASRGGGPATEAFF
-,TRBJ1-6,TRBV5-4,-,TGTGCCAGCAGTAAAGGGTTCACTTCACCCCTCCACTTT,CASSKGFTSPLHF
-,TRBJ2-5,TRBV6-5,-,TGTGCCAGCAGTCGCGCCCGACAGACCATCGGGACCCAGTACTTC,CASSRARQTIGTQYF
TRBD2,TRBJ2-7,TRBV27,-,TGTGCCAGCAGTCTCTATGCTAGCGGGAGTATCGAGCAGTACTTC,CASSLYASGSIEQYF
TRBD2,TRBJ2-7,TRBV5-1,-,TGCGCCAGCAGCCCGCTAGCGGGAGGTTCCTACGAGCAGTACTTC,CASSPLAGGSYEQYF
TRBD1,TRBJ2-7,TRBV6-5,-,TGTGCCAGCAGTTACACAGGGGTTGGCGAGCAGTACTTC,CASSYTGVGEQYF
-,TRBJ1-1,TRBV15,-,TGTGCCACCAGCTCCTGGAGGGGGGGAGCCCCTGAAGCTTTCTTT,CATSSWRGGAPEAFF
-,TRBJ1-1,TRBV9,-,TGTGCCAGCAGCGTCCCCCCGGTTTTCGACACTGAAGCTTTCTTT,CASSVPPVFDTEAFF
TRBD1,TRBJ1-1,TRBV18,-,TGTGCCAGCTCACCCAGGACAGGGGGCAGTGTCGCTGAAGCTTTCTTT,CASSPRTGGSVAEAFF
TRBD1,TRBJ1-4,TRBV29-1,-,TGCAGCGTAGGCCGGGGAGGGGGCAAGGAAAAACTGTTTTTT,CSVGRGGGKEKLFF
TRBD1,TRBJ2-3,TRBV6-5,-,TGTGCCAGCAGTCACCGGGACAGGAGCACAGATACGCAGTATTTT,CASSHRDRSTDTQYF
TRBD1,TRBJ2-2,TRBV19,-,TGTGCCAGTAGTATTCGGACAGGGAACACCGGGGAGCTGTTTTTT,CASSIRTGNTGELFF
TRBD1,TRBJ2-4,TRBV7-2,-,TGTGCCAGCAGCCCTGGGACAGGGGAGAACATTCAGTACTTC,CASSPGTGENIQYF
-,TRBJ1-1,TRBV6-5,-,TGTGCCAGTAGGCCCCCGAACACTGAAGCTTTCTTT,CASRPPNTEAFF
-,TRBJ1-2,TRBV28,-,TGTGCCAGCAGTCAGGGACGGGATGGCTACACCTTC,CASSQGRDGYTF
-,TRBJ2-1,TRBV2,-,TGTGCCAGCAGTGAAACCCGGGGCTTAGGGGAGCAGTTCTTC,CASSETRGLGEQFF
-,TRBJ1-2,TRBV18,-,TGTGCCAGCTCACCACTATCGGCAGGGGCTGAGGGCTACACCTTC,CASSPLSAGAEGYTF
-,TRBJ2-7,TRBV19,-,TGTGCCAGTAGTATTGCCAGGGCGGACTACGAGCAGTACTTC,CASSIARADYEQYF
TRBD1,TRBJ2-5,TRBV5-6,-,TGTGCCAGCAGCCCGGGACAGGACTACCAAGAGACCCAGTACTTC,CASSPGQDYQETQYF
-,TRBJ2-7,TRBV4-1,-,TGCGCCAGCAGCCAAGATTTTCCAGGACCCTACGAGCAGTACTTC,CASSQDFPGPYEQYF
-,TRBJ2-3,TRBV6-6,-,TGTGCCAGTGTCCGTGACACCAGCACAGATACGCAGTATTTT,CASVRDTSTDTQYF
-,TRBJ1-4,TRBV5-6,-,TGTGCCAGCAGCTTGGTGGGGGGTTACGAAAAACTGTTTTTT,CASSLVGGYEKLFF
TRBD1,TRBJ1-2,TRBV7-2,-,TGTGCCAGCAGCTTCGGGACAGGGGTCTATGGCTACACCTTC,CASSFGTGVYGYTF
-,TRBJ1-1,TRBV18,-,TGTGCCAGCTCACTGGACACGGCCACTGAAGCTTTCTTT,CASSLDTATEAFF
TRBD1,TRBJ2-7,TRBV6-5,-,TGTGCCAGCAGTAGGGACAGGGCGGCCTACGAGCAGTACTTC,CASSRDRAAYEQYF
-,TRBJ2-2,TRBV7-2,-,TGTGCCAGCAGCCCCCCCCGTACAGGAGGCGGGGAGCTGTTTTTT,CASSPPRTGGGELFF
-,TRBJ1-2,TRBV6-5,-,TGTGCCAGCAGTTACCCCGGGGTCTGGGGCTACACCTTC,CASSYPGVWGYTF
TRBD1,TRBJ1-5,TRBV7-2,-,TGTGCCAGCAGCCCGGACAGGGGAGGTCAGCCCCAGCATTTT,CASSPDRGGQPQHF